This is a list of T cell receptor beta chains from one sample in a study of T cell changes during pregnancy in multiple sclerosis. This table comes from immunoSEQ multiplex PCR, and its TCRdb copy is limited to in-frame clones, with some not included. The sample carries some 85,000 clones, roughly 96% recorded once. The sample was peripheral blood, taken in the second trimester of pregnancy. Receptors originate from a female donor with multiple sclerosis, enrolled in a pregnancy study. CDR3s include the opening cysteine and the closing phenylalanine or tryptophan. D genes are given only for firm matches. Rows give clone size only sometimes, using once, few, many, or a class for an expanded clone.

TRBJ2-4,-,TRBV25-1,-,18,CASSGSWDTSAAKNIQYF,TGTGCCAGCAGTGGTTCTTGGGACACCTCGGCGGCCAAAAACATTCAGTACTTC
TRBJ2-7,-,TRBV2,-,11,CASSALSEQYF,TGTGCCAGCAGTGCCCTCAGCGAGCAGTACTTC
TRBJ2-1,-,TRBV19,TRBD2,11,CASSKLAEQFF,TGTGCCAGTAGTAAACTAGCGGAGCAGTTCTTC
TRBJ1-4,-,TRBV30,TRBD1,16,CAWSPGTGAAGEKLFF,TGTGCCTGGAGTCCCGGGACAGGGGCCGCCGGTGAAAAACTGTTTTTT
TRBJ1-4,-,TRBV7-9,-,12,CASSLGAAGAFF,TGTGCCAGCAGCTTGGGGGCGGCAGGGGCGTTTTTT
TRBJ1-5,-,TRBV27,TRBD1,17,CASSSGQGAYSNQPQHF,TGTGCCAGCAGTTCGGGACAGGGGGCTTATAGCAATCAGCCCCAGCATTTT
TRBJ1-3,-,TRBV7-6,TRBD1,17,CASSVRPGQGAGNTIYF,TGTGCCAGCAGCGTTCGCCCGGGACAGGGGGCTGGAAACACCATATATTTT
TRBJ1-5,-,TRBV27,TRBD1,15,CASRPTGLVEQPQHF,TGTGCCAGCCGACCGACAGGGCTCGTCGAACAGCCCCAGCATTTT
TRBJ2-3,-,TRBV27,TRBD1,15,CASSLGGTARDTQYF,TGTGCCAGCAGTTTAGGTGGGACAGCTCGAGATACGCAGTATTTT
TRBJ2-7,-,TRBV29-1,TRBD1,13,CSVAGTGSDEQYF,TGCAGCGTCGCCGGGACAGGGAGCGACGAGCAGTACTTC
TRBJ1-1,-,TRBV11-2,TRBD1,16,CASSLGQGFTNTEAFF,TGTGCCAGCAGCCTTGGACAGGGGTTTACGAACACTGAAGCTTTCTTT
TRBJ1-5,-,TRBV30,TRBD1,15,CAWSPPGQGVQPQHF,TGTGCCTGGAGTCCCCCGGGACAGGGAGTTCAGCCCCAGCATTTT
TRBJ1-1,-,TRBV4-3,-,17,CASSQDGWAGLNTEAFF,TGCGCCAGCAGCCAAGATGGGTGGGCAGGGTTGAACACTGAAGCTTTCTTT
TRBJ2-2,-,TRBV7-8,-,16,CASSSNGIANTGELFF,TGTGCCAGCAGCTCTAACGGGATCGCGAACACCGGGGAGCTGTTTTTT
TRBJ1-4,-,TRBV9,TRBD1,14,CASSAGTGHEKLFF,TGTGCCAGCAGCGCCGGGACAGGGCATGAAAAACTGTTTTTT
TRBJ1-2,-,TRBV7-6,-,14,CASSWSGGFSGYTF,TGTGCCAGCAGCTGGTCGGGAGGGTTCTCTGGCTACACCTTC
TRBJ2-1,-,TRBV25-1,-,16,CASSEIGANSYNEQFF,TGTGCCAGCAGTGAAATAGGGGCCAACTCCTACAATGAGCAGTTCTTC
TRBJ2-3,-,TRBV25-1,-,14,CASSEWRTSDTQYF,TGTGCCAGCAGTGAATGGAGAACTTCAGATACGCAGTATTTT
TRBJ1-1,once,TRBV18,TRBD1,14,CASSPLQGAAEAFF,TGTGCCAGCTCACCACTACAGGGGGCGGCTGAAGCTTTCTTT
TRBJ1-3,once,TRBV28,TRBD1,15,CASSAIRGAGNTIYF,TGTGCCAGCAGCGCCATCAGGGGGGCTGGAAACACCATATATTTT
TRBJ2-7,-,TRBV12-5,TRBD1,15,CASGRGGQGWDEQYF,TGTGCTAGTGGACGTGGGGGACAGGGTTGGGACGAGCAGTACTTC
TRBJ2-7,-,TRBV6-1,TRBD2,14,CASNLSGAGYEQYF,TGTGCCAGCAACTTAAGCGGGGCCGGGTACGAGCAGTACTTC
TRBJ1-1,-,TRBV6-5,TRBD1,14,CASSPDRGSTEAFF,TGTGCCAGCAGTCCGGACAGGGGAAGCACTGAAGCTTTCTTT
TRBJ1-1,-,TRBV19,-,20,CASRPLYRGTLILTNTEAFF,TGTGCCAGCCGACCACTGTACCGAGGTACACTAATACTTACGAACACTGAAGCTTTCTTT
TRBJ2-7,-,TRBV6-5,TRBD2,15,CASSYSSAGGYEQYF,TGTGCCAGCAGTTACAGTTCGGCGGGAGGCTACGAGCAGTACTTC
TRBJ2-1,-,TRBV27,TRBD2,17,CASSSSFSGISYNEQFF,TGTGCCAGCAGTTCCTCATTTAGCGGGATCTCCTACAATGAGCAGTTCTTC
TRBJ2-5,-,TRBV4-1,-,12,CASSQGVAAQYF,TGCGCCAGCAGCCAAGGTGTGGCGGCCCAGTACTTC
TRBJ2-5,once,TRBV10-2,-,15,CASSDLTAYQETQYF,TGCGCCAGCAGCGATTTGACAGCGTACCAAGAGACCCAGTACTTC
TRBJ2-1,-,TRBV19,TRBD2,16,CASSTGLAGGLYEQFF,TGTGCCAGTAGTACCGGACTAGCGGGAGGGTTATATGAGCAGTTCTTC
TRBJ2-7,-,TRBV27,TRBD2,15,CASSLLAGNSYEQYF,TGTGCCAGCAGTTTGCTAGCGGGGAACAGCTACGAGCAGTACTTC
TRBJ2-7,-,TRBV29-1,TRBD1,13,CSVERDSPYEQYF,TGCAGCGTTGAACGGGACAGCCCCTACGAGCAGTACTTC
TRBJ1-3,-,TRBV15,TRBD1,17,CATRFGGSDRVGNTIYF,TGTGCCACCAGGTTTGGAGGCTCGGACAGGGTTGGAAACACCATATATTTT
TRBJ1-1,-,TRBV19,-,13,CASSFGGYTEAFF,TGTGCCAGTAGCTTTGGCGGGTACACTGAAGCTTTCTTT
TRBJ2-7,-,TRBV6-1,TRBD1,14,CASRPRGRGYEQYF,TGTGCCAGCAGGCCCAGGGGGCGAGGGTACGAGCAGTACTTC
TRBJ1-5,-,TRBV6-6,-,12,CASSRVDQPQHF,TGTGCCAGCAGCCGGGTGGATCAGCCCCAGCATTTT
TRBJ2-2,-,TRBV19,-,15,CASSIPGQGTGELFF,TGTGCCAGTAGTATCCCCGGCCAGGGGACCGGGGAGCTGTTTTTT
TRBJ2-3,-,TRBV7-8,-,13,CASSALRTDTQYF,TGTGCCAGCAGCGCCCTCAGGACAGATACGCAGTATTTT
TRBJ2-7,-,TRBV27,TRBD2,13,CATRLAGTYEQYF,TGTGCCACCCGACTAGCGGGGACCTACGAGCAGTACTTC
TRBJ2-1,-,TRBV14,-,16,CASSQVAYSSYNEQFF,TGTGCCAGCAGCCAAGTGGCGTACAGCTCCTACAATGAGCAGTTCTTC
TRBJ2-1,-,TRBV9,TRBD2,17,CASSSPGGGRGYNEQFF,TGTGCCAGCAGCTCCCCCGGGGGCGGGAGGGGATACAATGAGCAGTTCTTC
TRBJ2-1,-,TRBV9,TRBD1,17,CASSPAIQGYPYNEQFF,TGTGCCAGCAGCCCAGCTATACAGGGGTACCCCTACAATGAGCAGTTCTTC
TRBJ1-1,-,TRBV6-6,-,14,CASSYSAGDTEAFF,TGTGCCAGCAGTTACTCGGCAGGGGATACTGAAGCTTTCTTT
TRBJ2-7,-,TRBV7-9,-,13,CASSAGKLGEQYF,TGTGCCAGCAGCGCAGGGAAACTGGGGGAGCAGTACTTC
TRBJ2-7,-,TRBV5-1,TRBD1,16,CASSLIAGTGGNEQYF,TGCGCCAGCAGCTTGATAGCCGGGACAGGGGGGAACGAGCAGTACTTC
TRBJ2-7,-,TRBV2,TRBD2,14,CASRRTSGRHEQYF,TGTGCCAGTCGAAGGACTAGCGGGAGACACGAGCAGTACTTC
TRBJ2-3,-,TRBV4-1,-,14,CASSPPGREDTQYF,TGCGCCAGCAGCCCCCCGGGCAGGGAAGATACGCAGTATTTT
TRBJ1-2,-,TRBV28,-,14,CASSSNPRLEGYTF,TGTGCCAGCAGTTCAAACCCCCGGCTGGAGGGCTACACCTTC
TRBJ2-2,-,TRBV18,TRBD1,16,CASSPPGQRNTGELFF,TGTGCCAGCTCACCCCCGGGACAGAGGAACACCGGGGAGCTGTTTTTT
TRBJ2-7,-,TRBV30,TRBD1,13,CAWSEGAADEQYF,TGTGCCTGGAGTGAGGGGGCCGCCGACGAGCAGTACTTC
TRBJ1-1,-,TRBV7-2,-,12,CASSPSRLVAFF,TGTGCCAGCAGTCCCTCTCGGTTGGTAGCTTTCTTT
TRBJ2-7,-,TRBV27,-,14,CASSLRGSGYEQYF,TGTGCCAGCAGCCTTCGGGGTAGCGGCTACGAGCAGTACTTC